Below are 21 T cell receptor beta chains sequenced from a single sample in a study of a mutant IDH1 vaccine in newly diagnosed glioma. Indicated time point: week 5, during vaccination. Mutant IDH1 20-mer peptide, at 300 ug, made up each vaccine dose, with topical imiquimod. No antigen has been identified for these receptors. Profiled with immunoSEQ multiplex PCR; TCRdb holds only in-frame clones, not every one. The table lists about 37,000 clones, approximately 83% of them singletons. This specimen consisted of PBMCs, obtained from a glioma patient whose treatment included an IDH1 peptide vaccine. The receptors were sampled from a young man with glioma.

V gene TRBV30 combines with J gene TRBJ1-5, with TRBD1 matching over 7 bases. The V segment lost 5 bases and the J segment 7 bases; nucleotides outside the gene matches: 5. Germline CDR1 GTSNPN, CDR2 SVGIG (reference sequence). The CDR3 is 12 amino acids. This CDR3 is CAWDRAGQPQHF. The DNA for the CDR3 is TGTGCCTGGGACAGGGCTGGGCAGCCCCAGCATTTT.

The chain recombines TRBV29-1 with TRBJ1-1; TRBD1 might be the D (5 bases). Germline V CDR1 and CDR2: SQVTM, ANQGSEA. The CDR3 has 19 amino acids. The V end was cut by 5 bases, the J end by 1 base, with 29 bases between. CDR3 sequence reads: CSVLVRTLIRGRGNTEAFF. The CDR3 DNA is TGCAGCGTTTTGGTGAGGACACTGATTCGGGGTAGGGGGAACACTGAAGCTTTCTTT.

Here the CDR3 DNA reads TGTGCCAGTAACTATAATCTATTCAGGGCCAATCAGCCCCAGCATTTT. Translated: CASNYNLFRANQPQHF. The chain carries TRBV19 and TRBJ1-5; maybe TRBD1 (5 bases). Germline V lookup: CDR1 LNHDA, CDR2 SQIVND (reference sequence). CDR3 length equals 16 residues. V was pared by 7 bases and J by 3 bases, with 19 bases between.

The chain uses TRBV27 and TRBJ1-5; the D gene is possibly TRBD1 (6 bases). CDR1 is MNHEY and CDR2 is SMNVEV in the germline V gene (reference sequence). This CDR3 comprises 15 residues. Trimming removed 4 bases at V and 3 bases at J, with 13 bases between. The CDR3 is CASSSRGQTNQPQHF. In DNA form, the CDR3 reads TGTGCCAGCAGTTCCAGGGGACAAACCAATCAGCCCCAGCATTTT.

This chain links TRBV5-1 with TRBJ1-2, with TRBD1 identical over 8 bases. Germline V gives CDR1 SGHRS, CDR2 YFSETQ. This CDR3 is 15 amino acids long. After removal of 4 bases from V and 3 bases from J, the junction contained 8 bases not matched to a gene. The CDR3: CASSPGQGLYYGYTF. The CDR3 DNA reads TGCGCCAGCAGCCCCGGACAGGGTCTCTACTATGGCTACACCTTC.

The chain's CDR3 is CSVEWSDNEQFF. The CDR3 DNA sequence: TGCAGCGTTGAATGGAGTGACAATGAGCAGTTCTTC. The chain employs TRBV29-1 and TRBJ2-1; D uncertain. Germline lookup yields CDR1 SQVTM and CDR2 ANQGSEA. V was cut by 2 bases and J by 5 bases, with 7 bases left in between. This CDR3 region has 12 residues.

There are a few counts of this clone. The chain uses TRBV29-1 and TRBJ2-3; D unclear. The CDR3 is 13 residues long. In germline, CDR1 is SQVTM, CDR2 ANQGSEA. Between the trimmed V and J ends, which lost 8 bases and 2 bases, there was a span of 14 bases. The CDR3 protein is CSSKKGNTDTQYF. The CDR3 DNA reads as TGCAGCTCTAAAAAGGGAAACACAGATACGCAGTATTTT.

The rearrangement links TRBV5-1 to TRBJ2-2; D is undetermined. This CDR3 is 13 amino acids long. Germline V gives CDR1 SGHRS, CDR2 YFSETQ. V lost 0 bases, J lost 7 bases, and 7 bases lay in between. The DNA for the CDR3 is TGCGCCAGCAGCTTGGAGATCGGCGGGGAGCTGTTTTTT. Encoded protein: CASSLEIGGELFF. Looking up the rest from reference TRBV5-1 and TRBJ2-2 gives the full variable domain: KAGVTQTPRYLIKTRGQQVTLSCSPISGHRSVSWYQQTPGQGLQFLFEYFSETQRNKGNFPGRFSGRQFSNSRSEMNVSTLELGDSALYLCASSLEIGGELFFGEGSRLTVL.

J is TRBJ1-1 and V is TRBV7-9, with D unresolved. The germline CDR1 and CDR2 sequences are SEHNR and FQNEAQ (reference sequence). The CDR3 is 11 amino acids. Trimming removed 2 bases from V and 6 bases from J, with 4 bases in between. CDR3 sequence: CASSLFSEAFF. The CDR3 coding sequence is TGTGCCAGCAGCTTATTCTCTGAAGCTTTCTTT.

This chain links TRBV7-8 with TRBJ1-5; D call uncertain. CDR1 is SGHVS and CDR2 is FQNEAQ in the germline V gene. Trimming removed 2 bases from V and 5 bases from J, with 7 bases in between. The CDR3 length is 13 residues. Here the CDR3 reads CASSLSWDQPQHF. In nucleotides, the CDR3 is TGTGCCAGCAGCTTATCTTGGGATCAGCCCCAGCATTTT.

V gene TRBV6-5 combines with J gene TRBJ2-3; D perhaps matches TRBD1 (6 bases). Trimming removed 2 bases at V and 4 bases at J, with 10 bases between. Germline V gene data show CDR1 as MNHEY and CDR2 as SVGAGI. CDR3 length: 14 amino acids. CDR3 coding DNA: TGTGCCAGCAGTTACCCTGGGACACCAGATACGCAGTATTTT. Translating it yields CASSYPGTPDTQYF.

The chain links TRBV11-2 to TRBJ1-1; tentative D call: TRBD1 (6 bases). The V end lost 0 bases, the J end lost 4 bases, and 9 bases lay between the germline ends. The CDR3 is 14 amino acids. Germline CDR1 reads SGHAT; CDR2 reads FQNNGV. In DNA, the CDR3 is TGTGCCAGCAGCTTAGAGGGGGGGCTCACTGAAGCTTTCTTT. Translated: CASSLEGGLTEAFF.

This clone has just one count. V usage is TRBV2 and J usage is TRBJ2-3; D is undetermined. The V and J ends lost 2 bases and 4 bases respectively, with 7 bases between them. CDR1 is SNHLY and CDR2 is FYNNEI in the germline V gene. This CDR3 is 13 amino acids long. CDR3 region: CASSEQVPDTQYF. The CDR3 DNA follows: TGTGCCAGCAGTGAACAGGTCCCAGATACGCAGTATTTT.

J is TRBJ2-5 and V is TRBV2; the match to TRBD2 covers 8 bases. Trimming cost V 0 bases and J 7 bases; bases outside gene matches: 13. The germline V gene has CDR1 SNHLY and CDR2 FYNNEI. The length of the CDR3 is 17 residues. CDR3 nucleotides: TGTGCCAGCAGTGAAGCGCGATTGGGACTAGGGGTTGGGACCCAGTACTTC. Translating it yields CASSEARLGLGVGTQYF.

This clone has only one observation. Here the CDR3 DNA reads TGTGCCAGCAGGCAGGGACAGATCTATGGCTACACCTTC. Translated, it gives CASRQGQIYGYTF. The chain has TRBV6-1 and TRBJ1-2; TRBD1 matches at 7 bases. The CDR3 has 13 amino acids. Germline CDR1 MNHNS, CDR2 SASEGT. Unmatched junction bases numbered 5, after V lost 6 bases and J lost 4 bases.

This clone was seen just once. The rearrangement joins TRBV14 to TRBJ1-1; tentatively, D is TRBD1 (6 bases). Per the germline V gene, CDR1 is SGHDN and CDR2 is FVKESK. The CDR3 loop spans 17 amino acids. V shed 2 bases and J shed 0 bases, with 16 bases lying between them. The CDR3 here is CASSQYSDWGLNTEAFF. DNA of the CDR3: TGTGCCAGCAGCCAATATTCGGATTGGGGGCTGAACACTGAAGCTTTCTTT. The variable domain in full, completed from reference TRBV14 and TRBJ1-1, reads EAGVTQFPSHSVIEKGQTVTLRCDPISGHDNLYWYRRVMGKEIKFLLHFVKESKQDESGMPNNRFLAERTGGTYSTLKVQPAELEDSGVYFCASSQYSDWGLNTEAFFGQGTRLTVV.

The chain employs TRBV18 and TRBJ1-1; D call uncertain. There are 15 residues in the CDR3. Looked up from germline, CDR1 is KGHSH and CDR2 is LQKENI. With 3 bases removed from V and 7 bases from J, the gap between germline ends came to 18 bases. The chain's CDR3 is CASSPSRQPGNEAFF. The DNA for the CDR3 is TGTGCCAGCTCACCCTCTAGGCAGCCGGGAAATGAAGCTTTCTTT.

The CDR3 sequence is CASSNAGPTNEKLFF. The CDR3, as DNA: TGCGCCAGCAGCAACGCAGGCCCAACTAATGAAAAACTGTTTTTT. The chain has TRBV5-1 and TRBJ1-4; D remains unclear. The CDR3 totals 15 residues. Per the germline V gene, CDR1 is SGHRS and CDR2 is YFSETQ. Trimming shortened V by 4 bases and J by 0 bases, and 10 bases separated the two germline ends.

Only one count was recorded for this clone. The chain recombines TRBV19 with TRBJ2-1; the match to TRBD2 covers 10 bases. There are 16 residues in the CDR3. J gave up 10 bases and V 5 bases, and 14 bases lay outside the gene matches. The germline V gene has CDR1 LNHDA and CDR2 SQIVND (reference sequence). The CDR3 bases are TGTGCCAGTAGTCCCGTTGGAGCGGGGGGGGCGAGGGAGCAGTTCTTC. It is translated as CASSPVGAGGAREQFF.

There are a few counts of this clone. This chain uses TRBV2 with TRBJ2-7; D is possibly TRBD2 (6 bases). CDR3 length: 17 amino acids. Trimming pared 5 bases from V and 3 bases from J, leaving 23 bases between. Germline CDR1 reads SNHLY; CDR2 reads FYNNEI. This chain's CDR3 is CASSRHTLGGGNYEQYF. Here the CDR3 DNA reads TGTGCCAGCAGTCGGCATACTCTCGGGGGTGGAAACTACGAGCAGTACTTC.

The chain has TRBV5-6 and TRBJ2-7; 7 positions match TRBD2. Germline CDR1 and CDR2: SGHDT and YYEEEE. This CDR3 contains 14 residues. Germline trimming cut 4 bases from V and 0 bases from J; bases unmatched to any gene: 4. The CDR3 region is CASSRTSFSYEQYF. The CDR3 nucleotides are TGTGCCAGCAGCAGGACTAGTTTCTCCTACGAGCAGTACTTC.